Listed here are 17 T cell receptor beta chains from one sample, sequenced in a study of T cell responses to AZD1222 COVID-19 vaccine (dated by TCRdb to the early 2020s). Taken with the paper, the label for time point translates to: baseline before first vaccination. To prepare the library, the immunoSEQ multiplex PCR assay was applied. Here the immuneACCESS table is served through TCRdb, limited to in-frame sequences with V and J called. Missing clones are a known gap in these copies; in checked studies unresolved V genes cover under half, and the rest lacks a known reason. This sample comprises roughly 100,000 clones, roughly 84% of them detected only once. The ten largest account for over 15% of the sample. Sample: peripheral blood, taken on day 0 of AZD1222 vaccination. The receptor source for this set is an adult in good health.

The gene calls are TRBV11-3 and TRBJ1-2; unclear D gene. The ends were cut back, 0 bases at V and 9 bases at J, with 11 bases in the middle. The CDR3 covers 13 residues. CDR1 SGHNT and CDR2 YENEEA come from the germline V gene. The CDR3 DNA follows: TGTGCCAGCAGCTTAGAGGATCGGGGAAGCTACACCTTC. Amino acids: CASSLEDRGSYTF. The variable domain in full, with the rest retrieved from reference TRBV11-3 and TRBJ1-2, is EAGVVQSPRYKIIEKKQPVAFWCNPISGHNTLYWYLQNLGQGPELLIRYENEEAVDDSQLPKDRFSAERLKGVDSTLKIQPAELGDSAVYLCASSLEDRGSYTFGSGTRLTVV.

The chain employs TRBV19 and TRBJ2-1; D not resolved. This CDR3 region has 15 residues. V lost 0 bases and J lost 4, with 10 bases in between. Germline assignment: CDR1 LNHDA and CDR2 SQIVND (reference sequence). CDR3: CASSIDTSPYNEQFF. Written as DNA, the CDR3 is TGTGCCAGTAGTATAGACACCAGCCCTTACAATGAGCAGTTCTTC.

This chain links TRBV19 with TRBJ1-2, with 9 bases lining up with TRBD1. Trimming at V came to 6 bases and at J to 4 bases, leaving 6 bases not matched to a gene. Germline lookup yields CDR1 LNHDA and CDR2 SQIVND (reference sequence). The CDR3 runs 14 residues. This CDR3 reads CASRPLGQGYGYTF. The DNA of the CDR3 is TGTGCCAGTAGGCCCTTGGGACAGGGCTATGGCTACACCTTC. The variable domain in full, completed from reference TRBV19 and TRBJ1-2, reads DGGITQSPKYLFRKEGQNVTLSCEQNLNHDAMYWYRQDPGQGLRLIYYSQIVNDFQKGDIAEGYSVSREKKESFPLTVTSAQKNPTAFYLCASRPLGQGYGYTFGSGTRLTVV.

V usage is TRBV3-1 (or the pseudogene TRBV3-2) and J usage is TRBJ2-7; possibly TRBD1 or TRBD2 for D (5 bases each). CDR1 LGHDT and CDR2 YNNKEL come from the germline V gene (reference sequence). This CDR3 comprises 14 residues. The V and J ends lost 1 base and 5 bases respectively, with 12 bases between them. CDR3 sequence: CASSQGVGENEQYV. The CDR3 DNA reads as TGTGCCAGCAGCCAAGGGGTAGGGGAGAACGAGCAGTACGTC.

The chain links TRBV2 to TRBJ1-3, with a tentative D call TRBD1 (5 bases). The CDR3 sequence is 15 residues long. Germline V lookup: CDR1 SNHLY, CDR2 FYNNEI. The V end lost 3 bases, the J end lost 9 bases, and 18 bases lay between the germline ends. The CDR3 loop is CASSENGLPRGTIYF. The DNA of the CDR3 is TGTGCCAGCAGTGAGAATGGCCTCCCTAGGGGCACCATATATTTT.

The chain links TRBV11-3 to TRBJ2-5; weak D call: TRBD2 (5 bases). Germline V lookup: CDR1 SGHNT, CDR2 YENEEA. CDR3 length equals 14 residues. Trimming pared 8 bases from V and 2 bases from J, leaving 15 bases between. CDR3 in amino acids: CASCPGPGQETQYF. In nucleotides, the CDR3 is TGTGCCAGCTGCCCCGGGCCGGGACAAGAGACCCAGTACTTC.

This clone has only one observation. V usage is TRBV19 and J usage is TRBJ1-1, with D hard to call. Germline loops: CDR1 LNHDA, CDR2 SQIVND (reference sequence). The CDR3 is 12 residues long. Trimming removed 4 bases at V and 0 bases at J, with 3 bases between. CDR3 nucleotides: TGTGCCAGTAGTAGGGTGAACACTGAAGCTTTCTTT. Its protein is CASSRVNTEAFF.

Details on this clone: Distinct nucleotide sequences in the sample also encode this CDR3. The J gene is TRBJ2-1, the V gene TRBV18; D is unclear. This CDR3 has 13 amino acids. V was shortened by 0 bases and J by 4 bases, with 4 bases between the two germline ends. Germline V gene sequence: CDR1 KGHSH, CDR2 LQKENI. CDR3 amino acids: CASSPPGYNEQFF. In nucleotides, the CDR3 is TGTGCCAGCTCACCACCGGGGTACAATGAGCAGTTCTTC.

The chain carries TRBV24-1 and TRBJ2-1; 10 nucleotides match TRBD2. The CDR3 extends over 16 amino acids. J gave up 6 bases and V 5 bases, and 9 bases lay outside the gene matches. CDR1 KGHDR and CDR2 SFDVKD come from the germline V gene. This CDR3 reads CATSAAAGGRGNEQFF. DNA of the CDR3: TGTGCCACCAGTGCCGCAGCGGGAGGGCGAGGCAATGAGCAGTTCTTC.

The genes are TRBV18 and TRBJ1-1; D unresolved. The CDR3 sequence is 14 residues long. The germline V gene encodes CDR1 KGHSH and CDR2 LQKENI. V dropped 2 bases and J dropped 2 bases, with 9 bases sitting between them. The CDR3 sequence: CASSPAAVNTEAFF. CDR3 sequence (DNA): TGTGCCAGCTCACCAGCAGCCGTCAACACTGAAGCTTTCTTT. Filled out from reference TRBV18 and TRBJ1-1, the complete variable domain reads NAGVMQNPRHLVRRRGQEARLRCSPMKGHSHVYWYRQLPEEGLKFMVYLQKENIIDESGMPKERFSAEFPKEGPSILRIQQVVRGDSAAYFCASSPAAVNTEAFFGQGTRLTVV.

This chain uses TRBV19 with TRBJ2-3; TRBD1 is a possible D gene (5 bases). Trimming took off 5 bases at V and 6 bases at J, with 18 bases between the two ends. Germline lookup yields CDR1 LNHDA and CDR2 SQIVND (reference sequence). The CDR3 is 15 residues long. CDR3 bases: TGTGCCAGTAGTCTTCCGAGGACACAGGCGGATACGCAGTATTTT. Its translation is CASSLPRTQADTQYF.

The V call is TRBV12-3 or TRBV12-4, the J call TRBJ2-7; 9 bases fit TRBD2. This CDR3 is 13 amino acids long. The V segment lost 7 bases and the J segment 4 bases; nucleotides outside the gene matches: 5. The CDR3 is CASTFSGSYEQYF. The CDR3 DNA reads TGTGCCAGCACTTTTAGCGGGAGTTACGAGCAGTACTTC.

The chain recombines TRBV7-8 with TRBJ1-5; TRBD1 agrees at 8 bases. V lost 8 bases and J lost 4; bases outside the gene matches: 10. The CDR3 has 15 amino acids. From germline, CDR1 is SGHVS and CDR2 FQNEAQ. CDR3 sequence reads: CASGAGTGYNQPQHF. The CDR3, as DNA: TGTGCCAGCGGGGCCGGGACAGGTTATAATCAGCCCCAGCATTTT.

V gene TRBV27 combines with J gene TRBJ2-7; D perhaps matches TRBD1 (7 bases). CDR3 size: 14 residues. Germline assignment: CDR1 MNHEY and CDR2 SMNVEV (reference sequence). Trimming shortened V by 0 bases and J by 5 bases, and 11 bases separated the two germline ends. In DNA form, the CDR3 reads TGTGCCAGCAGTTTATCCAGGGGGGTCAACGAGCAGTACGTC. It codes for CASSLSRGVNEQYV.

By frequency in the sample, this clone is medium-sized. The chain recombines TRBV7-6 with TRBJ1-4; D is perhaps TRBD1 (5 bases). The V gene lost 4 bases and the J gene lost 8 bases, with 14 bases spanning the gap. Germline V gene sequence: CDR1 SGHVS, CDR2 FNYEAQ. This CDR3 is built from 14 residues. CDR3: CASSSPQGSEKLFF. The CDR3 region has the DNA TGTGCCAGCAGCTCCCCCCAGGGCTCCGAAAAACTGTTTTTT. Complete variable domain (other parts from reference TRBV7-6 and TRBJ1-4): GAGVSQSPRYKVTKRGQDVALRCDPISGHVSLYWYRQALGQGPEFLTYFNYEAQQDKSGLPNDRFSAERPEGSISTLTIQRTEQRDSAMYRCASSSPQGSEKLFFGSGTQLSVL.

This sequence joins TRBV2 and TRBJ1-4; D is uncertain. There are 14 residues in the CDR3. V shed 3 bases and J shed 7 bases, with 12 bases lying between them. The germline V gene encodes CDR1 SNHLY and CDR2 FYNNEI. The CDR3 is CASSERPKFEKLFF. For the CDR3, the DNA is TGTGCCAGCAGTGAGCGGCCGAAGTTTGAAAAACTGTTTTTT. Together with reference TRBV2 and TRBJ1-4, the CDR3 gives the full variable domain: EPEVTQTPSHQVTQMGQEVILRCVPISNHLYFYWYRQILGQKVEFLVSFYNNEISEKSEIFDDQFSVERPDGSNFTLKIRSTKLEDSAMYFCASSERPKFEKLFFGSGTQLSVL.

This clone showed up just a few times. The rearrangement uses TRBV25-1 and TRBJ2-5; D remains unclear. Germline loops: CDR1 MGHDK, CDR2 SYGVNS. This CDR3 has 15 amino acids. The V and J ends lost 1 base and 2 bases respectively, with 11 bases between them. The CDR3 sequence is CASSESASLQETQYF. The CDR3 nucleotides are TGTGCCAGCAGTGAATCGGCAAGCCTACAAGAGACCCAGTACTTC.